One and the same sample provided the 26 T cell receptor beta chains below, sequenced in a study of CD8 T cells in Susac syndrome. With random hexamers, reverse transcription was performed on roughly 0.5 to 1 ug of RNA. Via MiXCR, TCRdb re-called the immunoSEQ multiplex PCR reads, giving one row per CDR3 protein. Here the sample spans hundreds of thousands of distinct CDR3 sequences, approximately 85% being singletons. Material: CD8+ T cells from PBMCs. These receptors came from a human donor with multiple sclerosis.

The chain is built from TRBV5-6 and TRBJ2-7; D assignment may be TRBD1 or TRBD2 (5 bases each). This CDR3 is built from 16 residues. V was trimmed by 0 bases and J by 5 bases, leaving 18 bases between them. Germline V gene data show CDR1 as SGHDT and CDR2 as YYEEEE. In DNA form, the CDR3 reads TGTGCCAGCAGCTTGGCGGCCCGCAGGGACGGCCACGAGCAGTACTTC. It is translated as CASSLAARRDGHEQYF.

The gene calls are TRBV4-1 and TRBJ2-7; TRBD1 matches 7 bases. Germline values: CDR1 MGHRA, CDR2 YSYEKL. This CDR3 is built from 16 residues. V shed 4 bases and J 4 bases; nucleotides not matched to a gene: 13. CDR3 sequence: CASSLQGDGSSYEQYF. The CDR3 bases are TGCGCCAGCAGCCTCCAGGGGGACGGAAGCTCTTACGAGCAGTACTTC.

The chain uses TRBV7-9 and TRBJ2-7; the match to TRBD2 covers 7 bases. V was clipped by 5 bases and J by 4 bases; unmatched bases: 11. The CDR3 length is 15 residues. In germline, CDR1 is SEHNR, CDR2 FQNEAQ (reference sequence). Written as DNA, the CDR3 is TGTGCCAGCAGCCCCCCTACGGGACTAAATTACGAGCAGTACTTC. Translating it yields CASSPPTGLNYEQYF.

The CDR3 nucleotides are TGCGCCAGCAGCTTGGCCGGGACGGGGACGCTCGAGCAGTACTTC. Its protein is CASSLAGTGTLEQYF. The genes are TRBV5-1 and TRBJ2-7; D may match TRBD1 or TRBD2 (5 bases each). The ends were cut back, 0 bases at V and 6 bases at J, with 16 bases in the middle. In germline, CDR1 is SGHRS, CDR2 YFSETQ. CDR3 size: 15 residues.

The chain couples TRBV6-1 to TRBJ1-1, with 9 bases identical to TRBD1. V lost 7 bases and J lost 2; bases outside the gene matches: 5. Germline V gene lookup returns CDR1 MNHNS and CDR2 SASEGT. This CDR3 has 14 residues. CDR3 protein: CASTRTGVNTEAFF. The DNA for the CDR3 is TGTGCCAGCACCAGGACAGGGGTCAACACTGAAGCTTTCTTT.

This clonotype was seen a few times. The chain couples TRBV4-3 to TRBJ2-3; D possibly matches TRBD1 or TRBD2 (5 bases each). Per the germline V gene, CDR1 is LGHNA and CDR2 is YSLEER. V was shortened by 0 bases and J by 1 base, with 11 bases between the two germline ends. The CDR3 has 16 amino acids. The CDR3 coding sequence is TGCGCCAGCAGCCAAGATGGGGTGGGGGGCACAGATACGCAGTATTTT. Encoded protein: CASSQDGVGGTDTQYF.

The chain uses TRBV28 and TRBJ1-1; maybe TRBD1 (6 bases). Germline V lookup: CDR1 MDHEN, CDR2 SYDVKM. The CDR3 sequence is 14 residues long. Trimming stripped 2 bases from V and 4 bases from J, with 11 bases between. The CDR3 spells CASSLAGVGTEAFF. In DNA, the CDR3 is TGTGCCAGCAGTTTAGCAGGGGTGGGCACTGAAGCTTTCTTT.

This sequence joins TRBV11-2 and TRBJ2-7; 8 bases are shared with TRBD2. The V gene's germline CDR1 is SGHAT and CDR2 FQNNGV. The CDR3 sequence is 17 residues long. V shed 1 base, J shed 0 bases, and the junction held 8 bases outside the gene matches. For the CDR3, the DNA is TGTGCCAGCAGCTTAGGTACCGGGGGGGTCCCCTCCTACGAGCAGTACTTC. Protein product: CASSLGTGGVPSYEQYF. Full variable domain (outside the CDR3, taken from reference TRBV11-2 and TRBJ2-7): EAGVAQSPRYKIIEKRQSVAFWCNPISGHATLYWYQQILGQGPKLLIQFQNNGVVDDSQLPKDRFSAERLKGVDSTLKIQPAKLEDSAVYLCASSLGTGGVPSYEQYFGPGTRLTVT.

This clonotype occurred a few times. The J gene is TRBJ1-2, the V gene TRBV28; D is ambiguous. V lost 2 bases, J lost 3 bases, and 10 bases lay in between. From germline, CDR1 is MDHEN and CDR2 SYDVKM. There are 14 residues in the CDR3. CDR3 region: CASSLDGSYYGYTF. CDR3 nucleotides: TGTGCCAGCAGTTTAGATGGCAGCTACTATGGCTACACCTTC.

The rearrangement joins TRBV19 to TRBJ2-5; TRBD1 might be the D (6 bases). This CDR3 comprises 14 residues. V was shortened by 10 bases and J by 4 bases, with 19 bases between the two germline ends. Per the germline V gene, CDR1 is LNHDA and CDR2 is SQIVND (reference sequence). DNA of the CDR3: TGTGCCACCGCCGTCAGGGGAAGAAGAGAGACCCAGTACTTC. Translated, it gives CATAVRGRRETQYF.

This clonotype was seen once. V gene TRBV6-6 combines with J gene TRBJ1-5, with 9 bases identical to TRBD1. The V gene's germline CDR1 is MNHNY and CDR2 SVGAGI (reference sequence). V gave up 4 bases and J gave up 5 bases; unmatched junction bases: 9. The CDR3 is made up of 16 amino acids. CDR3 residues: CASSSMDRGHHQPQHF. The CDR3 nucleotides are TGTGCCAGCAGTTCCATGGACAGGGGACATCATCAGCCCCAGCATTTT.

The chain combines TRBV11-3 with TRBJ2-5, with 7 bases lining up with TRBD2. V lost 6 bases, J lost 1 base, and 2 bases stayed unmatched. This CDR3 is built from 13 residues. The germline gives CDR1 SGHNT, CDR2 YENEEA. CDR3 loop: CASRGGSQETQYF. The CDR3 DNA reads TGTGCCAGCAGGGGGGGGTCCCAAGAGACCCAGTACTTC.

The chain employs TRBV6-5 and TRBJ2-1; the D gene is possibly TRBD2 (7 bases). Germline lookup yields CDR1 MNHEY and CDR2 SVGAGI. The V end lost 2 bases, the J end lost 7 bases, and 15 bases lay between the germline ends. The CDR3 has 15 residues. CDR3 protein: CASSYGQRGRNEQFF. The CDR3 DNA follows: TGTGCCAGCAGTTACGGACAGCGGGGTAGGAATGAGCAGTTCTTC.

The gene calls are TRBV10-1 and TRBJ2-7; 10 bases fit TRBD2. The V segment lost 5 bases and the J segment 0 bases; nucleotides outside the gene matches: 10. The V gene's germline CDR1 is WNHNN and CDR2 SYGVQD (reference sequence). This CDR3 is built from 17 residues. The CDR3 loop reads CASSPRRPSGSSYEQYF. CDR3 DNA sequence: TGCGCCAGCAGTCCCCGCCGGCCTAGCGGGAGCTCCTACGAGCAGTACTTC.

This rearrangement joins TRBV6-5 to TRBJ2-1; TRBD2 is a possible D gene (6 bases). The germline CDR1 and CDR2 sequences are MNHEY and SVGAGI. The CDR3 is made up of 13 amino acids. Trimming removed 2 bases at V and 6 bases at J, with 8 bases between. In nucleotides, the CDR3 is TGTGCCAGCAGTTACGGGGGGTCCAATGAGCAGTTCTTC. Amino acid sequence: CASSYGGSNEQFF.

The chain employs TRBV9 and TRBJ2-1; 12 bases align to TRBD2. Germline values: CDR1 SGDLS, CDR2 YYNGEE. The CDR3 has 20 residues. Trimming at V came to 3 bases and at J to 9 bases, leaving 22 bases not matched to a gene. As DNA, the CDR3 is TGTGCCAGCAGCGAAACCACGCCACTTACGACTAGCGGGAGTCTGGTTGAGCAGTTCTTC. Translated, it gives CASSETTPLTTSGSLVEQFF. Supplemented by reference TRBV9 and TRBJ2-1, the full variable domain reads DSGVTQTPKHLITATGQRVTLRCSPRSGDLSVYWYQQSLDQGLQFLIQYYNGEERAKGNILERFSAQQFPDLHSELNLSSLELGDSALYFCASSETTPLTTSGSLVEQFFGPGTRLTVL.

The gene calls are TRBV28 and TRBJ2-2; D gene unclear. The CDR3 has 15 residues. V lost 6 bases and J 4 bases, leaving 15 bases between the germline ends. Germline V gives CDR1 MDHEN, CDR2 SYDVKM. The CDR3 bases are TGTGCCAGCAGCCTCCCATTCGGCCTCACCGGGGAGCTGTTTTTT. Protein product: CASSLPFGLTGELFF.

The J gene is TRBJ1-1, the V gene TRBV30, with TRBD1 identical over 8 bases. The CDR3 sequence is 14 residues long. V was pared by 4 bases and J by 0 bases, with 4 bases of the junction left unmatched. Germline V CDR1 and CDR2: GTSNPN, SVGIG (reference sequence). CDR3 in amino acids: CAWNLGQVNTEAFF. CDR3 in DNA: TGTGCCTGGAACCTGGGACAGGTGAACACTGAAGCTTTCTTT.

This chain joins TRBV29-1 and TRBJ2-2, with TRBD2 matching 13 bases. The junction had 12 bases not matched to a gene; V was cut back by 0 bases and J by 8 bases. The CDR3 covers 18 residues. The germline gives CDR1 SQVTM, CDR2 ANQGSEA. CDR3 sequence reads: CSVEDLRRTSGSGGELFF. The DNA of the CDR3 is TGCAGCGTTGAAGATCTCCGAAGGACTAGCGGGAGTGGAGGGGAGCTGTTTTTT.

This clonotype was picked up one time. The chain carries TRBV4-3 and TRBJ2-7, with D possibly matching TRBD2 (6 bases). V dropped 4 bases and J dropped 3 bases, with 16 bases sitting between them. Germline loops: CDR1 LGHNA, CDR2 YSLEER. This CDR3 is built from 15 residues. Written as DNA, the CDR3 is TGCGCCAGCAGCCCCAGCGCTAGCGCCTTCTACGAGCAGTACTTC. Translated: CASSPSASAFYEQYF.

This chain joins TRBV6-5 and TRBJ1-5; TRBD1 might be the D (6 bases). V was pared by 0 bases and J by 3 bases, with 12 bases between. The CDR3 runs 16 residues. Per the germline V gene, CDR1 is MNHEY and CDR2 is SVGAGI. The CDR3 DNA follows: TGTGCCAGCAGTTACTCTGCCGGGGGCAACAATCAGCCCCAGCATTTT. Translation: CASSYSAGGNNQPQHF.

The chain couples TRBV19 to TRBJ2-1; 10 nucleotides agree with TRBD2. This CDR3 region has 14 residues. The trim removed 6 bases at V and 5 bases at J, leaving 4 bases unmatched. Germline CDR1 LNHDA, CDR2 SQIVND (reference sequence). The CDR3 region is CASRSGRAHNEQFF. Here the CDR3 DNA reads TGTGCCAGTAGGAGCGGGAGGGCCCACAATGAGCAGTTCTTC.

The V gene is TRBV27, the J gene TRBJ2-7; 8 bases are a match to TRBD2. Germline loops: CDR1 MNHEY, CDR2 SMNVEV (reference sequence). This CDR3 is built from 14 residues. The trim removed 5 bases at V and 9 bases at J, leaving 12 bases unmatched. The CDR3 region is CASSPSGGRRGQYF. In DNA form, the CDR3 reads TGTGCCAGCAGTCCATCGGGCGGGAGGCGGGGGCAGTACTTC.

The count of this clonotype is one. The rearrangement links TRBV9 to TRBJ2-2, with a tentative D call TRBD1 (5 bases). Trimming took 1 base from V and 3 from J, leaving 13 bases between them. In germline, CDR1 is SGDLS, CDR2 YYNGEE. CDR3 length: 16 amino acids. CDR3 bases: TGTGCCAGCAGCGTATTGGACACCCGAGACACCGGGGAGCTGTTTTTT. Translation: CASSVLDTRDTGELFF.

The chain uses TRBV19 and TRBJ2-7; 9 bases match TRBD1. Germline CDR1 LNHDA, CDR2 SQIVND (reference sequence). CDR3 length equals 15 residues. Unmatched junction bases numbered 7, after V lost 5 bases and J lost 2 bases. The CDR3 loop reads CASSDPGQGTYEQYF. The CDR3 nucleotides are TGTGCCAGTAGTGACCCGGGACAGGGCACCTACGAGCAGTACTTC.

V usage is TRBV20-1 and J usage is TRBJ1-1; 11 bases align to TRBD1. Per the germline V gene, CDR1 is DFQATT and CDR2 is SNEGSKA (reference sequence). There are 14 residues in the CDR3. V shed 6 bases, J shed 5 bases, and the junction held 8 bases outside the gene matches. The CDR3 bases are TGCAGTGCCGCCCCGGACAGGGGGCGAACTGAAGCTTTCTTT. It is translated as CSAAPDRGRTEAFF.